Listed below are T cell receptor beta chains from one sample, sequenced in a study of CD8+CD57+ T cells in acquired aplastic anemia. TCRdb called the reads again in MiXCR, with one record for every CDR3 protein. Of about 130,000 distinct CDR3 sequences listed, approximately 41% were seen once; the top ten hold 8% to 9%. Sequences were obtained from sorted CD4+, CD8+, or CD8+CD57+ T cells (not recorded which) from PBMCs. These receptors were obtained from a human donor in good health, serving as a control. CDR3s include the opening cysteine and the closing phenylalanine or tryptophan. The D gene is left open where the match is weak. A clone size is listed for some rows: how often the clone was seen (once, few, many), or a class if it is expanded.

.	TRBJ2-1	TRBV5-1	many	TGCGCCAGCAGCTTGGACGGCAGTTACAATGAGCAGTTCTTC	CASSLDGSYNEQFF
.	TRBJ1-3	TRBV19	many	TGTGCCAGTAGTCCAGGGGCGTCTGGAAACACCATATATTTT	CASSPGASGNTIYF
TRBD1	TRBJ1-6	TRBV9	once	TGTGTCAGCAGCGAAGGTCCAGGGGGCGGTAATTCACCCCTCCACTTT	CVSSEGPGGGNSPLHF
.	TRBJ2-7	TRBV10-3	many	TGTGCCACAACACCTATCGGGCTCTCCGAGCAGTACTTC	CATTPIGLSEQYF
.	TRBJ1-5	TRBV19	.	TGTGCCAGTAGTATAGGCAGTACCCACAATCAGCCCCAGCATTTT	CASSIGSTHNQPQHF
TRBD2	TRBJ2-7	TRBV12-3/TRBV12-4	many	TGTGCCAGCAGTGGACTAGCGGGAGGAAAAAACTACGAGCAGTACTTC	CASSGLAGGKNYEQYF
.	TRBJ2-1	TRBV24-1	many	TGTGCCACCAGTGATAACAGGGTGATCGATGAGCAGTTCTTC	CATSDNRVIDEQFF
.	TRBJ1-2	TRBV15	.	TGTGCCACCAGCAGAGATGGACAGAGCTACGCCTTC	CATSRDGQSYAF
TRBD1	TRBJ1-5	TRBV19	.	TGTGCCAGTAGTAGAATCGGGACAGGGCCTCAGCCCCAGCATTTT	CASSRIGTGPQPQHF
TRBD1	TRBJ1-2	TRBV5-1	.	TGTGCCAGCAGCGGGGGACAGGGAATCTATGGCTACACCTTC	CASSGGQGIYGYTF
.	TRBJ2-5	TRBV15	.	TGTGCCACCAGCAGCGCCGGGAACCAAGAGACCCAGTACTTC	CATSSAGNQETQYF